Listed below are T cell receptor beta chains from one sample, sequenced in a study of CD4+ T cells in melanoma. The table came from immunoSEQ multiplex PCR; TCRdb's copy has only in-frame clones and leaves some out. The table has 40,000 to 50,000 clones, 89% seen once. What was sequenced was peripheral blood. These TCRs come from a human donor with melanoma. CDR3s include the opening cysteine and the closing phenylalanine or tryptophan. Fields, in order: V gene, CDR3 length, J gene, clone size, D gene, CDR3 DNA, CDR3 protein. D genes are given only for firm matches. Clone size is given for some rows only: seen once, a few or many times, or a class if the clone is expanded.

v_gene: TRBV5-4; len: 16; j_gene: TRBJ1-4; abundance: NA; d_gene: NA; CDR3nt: TGTGCCAGCAGCTTGGATCGGGGGTTTGCTAATGAAAAACTGTTTTTT; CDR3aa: CASSLDRGFANEKLFF
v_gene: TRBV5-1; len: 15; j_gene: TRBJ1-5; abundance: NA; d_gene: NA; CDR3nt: TGCGCCAGCAGCTTGTCAGGGAATAGCAATCAGCCCCAGCATTTT; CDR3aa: CASSLSGNSNQPQHF
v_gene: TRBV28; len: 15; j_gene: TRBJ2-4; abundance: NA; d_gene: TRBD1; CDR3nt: TGTGCCAGCAGTTGGACAGGGCTAGCCAAAAACATTCAGTACTTC; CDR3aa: CASSWTGLAKNIQYF
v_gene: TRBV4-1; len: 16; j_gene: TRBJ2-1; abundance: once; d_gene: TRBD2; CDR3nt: TGCGCCAGCAGCCAAGATTTAGCGCGGGGGGGAGTTGAGCAGTTCTTC; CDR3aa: CASSQDLARGGVEQFF
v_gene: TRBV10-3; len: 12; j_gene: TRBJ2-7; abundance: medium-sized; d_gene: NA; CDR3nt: TGTGCCAGCTGGGACACCCCCTACGAGCAGTACTTC; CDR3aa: CASWDTPYEQYF
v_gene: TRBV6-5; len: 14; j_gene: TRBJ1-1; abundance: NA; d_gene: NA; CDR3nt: TGTGCCAGCAGTCTTAACCCAGGGACCGCTGAAGCTTTCTTT; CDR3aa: CASSLNPGTAEAFF
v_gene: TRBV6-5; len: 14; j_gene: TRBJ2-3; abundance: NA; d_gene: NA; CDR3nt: TGTGCCGCCTCGGCAGGGGAGGGCACAGATACGCAGTATTTT; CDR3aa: CAASAGEGTDTQYF
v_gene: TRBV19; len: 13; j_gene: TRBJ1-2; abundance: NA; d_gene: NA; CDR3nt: TGTGCCAGTAGCCGGGACAATTCTTGGGGCTACACCTTC; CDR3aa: CASSRDNSWGYTF
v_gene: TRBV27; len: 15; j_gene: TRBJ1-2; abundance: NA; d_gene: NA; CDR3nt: TGTGCCAGCAGTTTATCCCCAGGCGGAAGCTTTGGCTACACCTTC; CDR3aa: CASSLSPGGSFGYTF
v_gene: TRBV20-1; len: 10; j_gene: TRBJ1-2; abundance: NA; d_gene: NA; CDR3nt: TGCAGTGCTAAGGGCGATGGCTACACCTTC; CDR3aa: CSAKGDGYTF
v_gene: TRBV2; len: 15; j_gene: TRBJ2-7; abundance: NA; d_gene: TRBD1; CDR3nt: TGTGCCAGCAGTGCAACCGGGACAGGGCTGCACGAGCAGTACTTC; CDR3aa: CASSATGTGLHEQYF
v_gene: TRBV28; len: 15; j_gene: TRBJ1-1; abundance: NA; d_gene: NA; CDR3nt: TGTGCCAGCAGTTTATTAAGACGTACGAACACTGAAGCTTTCTTT; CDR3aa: CASSLLRRTNTEAFF
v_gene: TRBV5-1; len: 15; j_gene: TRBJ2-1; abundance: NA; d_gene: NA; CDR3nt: TGCGCCAGCAGCTTGTATCGTTACTCCTACAATGAGCAGTTCTTC; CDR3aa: CASSLYRYSYNEQFF
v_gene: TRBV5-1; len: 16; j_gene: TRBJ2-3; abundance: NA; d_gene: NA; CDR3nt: TGCGCCAGCAGCTTGGCCTCGAGGGGGGAGACAGATACGCAGTATTTT; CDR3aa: CASSLASRGETDTQYF
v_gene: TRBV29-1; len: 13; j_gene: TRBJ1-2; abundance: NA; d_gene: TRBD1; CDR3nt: TGCAGCGTTGAAGTACAGGGGGGCTATGGCTACACCTTC; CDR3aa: CSVEVQGGYGYTF
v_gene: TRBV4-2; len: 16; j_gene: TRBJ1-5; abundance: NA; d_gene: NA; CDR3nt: TGTGCCAGCAGCCAAGAGCCTCGGACCTCCTATCAGCCCCAGCATTTT; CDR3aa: CASSQEPRTSYQPQHF
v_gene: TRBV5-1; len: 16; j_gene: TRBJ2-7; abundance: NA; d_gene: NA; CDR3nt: TGCGCCAGCAGTTCTACCCCCACAGGGATTTCCTACGAGCAGTACTTC; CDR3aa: CASSSTPTGISYEQYF
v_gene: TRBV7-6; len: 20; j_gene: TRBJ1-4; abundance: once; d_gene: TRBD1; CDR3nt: TGTGCCAGCAGCTTAGTCTGGGGGACAGGGGAATCATGGGACCATGAAAAACTGTTTTTT; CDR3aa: CASSLVWGTGESWDHEKLFF
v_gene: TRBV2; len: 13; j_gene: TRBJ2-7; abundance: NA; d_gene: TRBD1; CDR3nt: TGTGCCAGCAGTACCGACAGGGACTACGAGCAGTACTTC; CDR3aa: CASSTDRDYEQYF
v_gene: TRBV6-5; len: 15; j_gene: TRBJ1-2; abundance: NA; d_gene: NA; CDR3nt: TGTGCCAGTGCAACCCCGGGACAAACTAACTATGGCTACACCTTC; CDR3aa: CASATPGQTNYGYTF
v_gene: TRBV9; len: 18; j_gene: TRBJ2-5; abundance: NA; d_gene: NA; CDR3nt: TGTGCCAGCAGCGTAGGAGTTTTGGGACTCGGCGGTCGGGGGACCCAGTACTTC; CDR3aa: CASSVGVLGLGGRGTQYF
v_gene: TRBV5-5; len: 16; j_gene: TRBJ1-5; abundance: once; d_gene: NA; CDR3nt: TGTGCCAGCAGCTTGTCGGGGCCCGGCCTCAATCAGCCCCAGCATTTT; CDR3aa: CASSLSGPGLNQPQHF
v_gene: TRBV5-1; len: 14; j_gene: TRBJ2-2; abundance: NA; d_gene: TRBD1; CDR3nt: TGCGCCAGCAGCCGGGACAGGAGTACCGGGGAGCTGTTTTTT; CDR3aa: CASSRDRSTGELFF
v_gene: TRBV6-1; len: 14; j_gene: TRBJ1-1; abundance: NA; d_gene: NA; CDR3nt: TGTGCCAGCAGTGAAAATTATCCCCGGACTGAAGCTTTCTTT; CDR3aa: CASSENYPRTEAFF
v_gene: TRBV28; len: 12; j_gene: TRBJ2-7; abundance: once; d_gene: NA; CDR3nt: TGTGCCAGCACCCGGGACGGGTACGAGCAGTACTTC; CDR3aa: CASTRDGYEQYF
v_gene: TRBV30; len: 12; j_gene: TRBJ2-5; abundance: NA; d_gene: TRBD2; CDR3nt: TGTGCCTGGAGTGCCGGGGGGTACGATCAGTACTTC; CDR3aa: CAWSAGGYDQYF
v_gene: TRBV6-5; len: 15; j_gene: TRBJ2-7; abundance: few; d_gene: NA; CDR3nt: TGTGCCAGCAGTTACATCAGTCCGCGGGGCTACGAGCAGTACTTC; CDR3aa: CASSYISPRGYEQYF
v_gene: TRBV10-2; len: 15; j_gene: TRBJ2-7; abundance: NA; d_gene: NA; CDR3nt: TGCGCCAGCAGCGATGGGGGGCTAGGGGGTTACGAGCAGTACTTC; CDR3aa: CASSDGGLGGYEQYF
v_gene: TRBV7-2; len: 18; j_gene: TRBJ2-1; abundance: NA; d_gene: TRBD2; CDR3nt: TGTGCCAGCAGCTTGACTAGCGGGGGGATGAGCTCCTACAATGAGCAGTTCTTC; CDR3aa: CASSLTSGGMSSYNEQFF